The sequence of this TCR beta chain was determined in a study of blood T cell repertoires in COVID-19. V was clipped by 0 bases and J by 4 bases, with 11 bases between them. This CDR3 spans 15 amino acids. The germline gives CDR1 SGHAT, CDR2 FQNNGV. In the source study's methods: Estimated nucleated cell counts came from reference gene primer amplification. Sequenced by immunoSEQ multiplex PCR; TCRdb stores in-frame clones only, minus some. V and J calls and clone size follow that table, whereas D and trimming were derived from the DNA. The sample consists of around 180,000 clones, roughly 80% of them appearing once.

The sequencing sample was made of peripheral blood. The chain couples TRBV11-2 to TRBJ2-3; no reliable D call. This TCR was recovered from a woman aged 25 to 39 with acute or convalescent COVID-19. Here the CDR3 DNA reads TGTGCCAGCAGCTTAGATACGCTAGTGCCAGATACGCAGTATTTT. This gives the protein CASSLDTLVPDTQYF. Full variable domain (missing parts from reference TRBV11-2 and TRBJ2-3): EAGVAQSPRYKIIEKRQSVAFWCNPISGHATLYWYQQILGQGPKLLIQFQNNGVVDDSQLPKDRFSAERLKGVDSTLKIQPAKLEDSAVYLCASSLDTLVPDTQYFGPGTRLTVL.